This TCR beta chain emerged from a study of blood T cell repertoires in COVID-19. Study-wide background: There were acute and convalescent COVID-19 samples, and they came from the United States, Italy and Spain. PBMCs, B-cell-depleted T cells, or T cells provided the cDNA or gDNA that made up the material.

In germline, CDR1 is SEHNR, CDR2 FQNEAQ (reference sequence). Trimming took 5 bases from V and 5 from J, leaving 16 bases between them. The CDR3 has 14 residues. Authors' methods: Amplified reference gene primers provided the basis for estimating nucleated cell counts. Clones were read by immunoSEQ multiplex PCR, and TCRdb kept only the in-frame ones, dropping some. V, J and clone size are taken as reported in that table, and D and trimming were inferred from the DNA itself. The repertoire holds around 260,000 clones, with about 88% as singletons. The receptor was isolated from a man aged 18 to 29 with active or convalescent COVID-19. The sequenced sample was peripheral blood. The J gene is TRBJ2-7, the V gene TRBV7-9; a possible D gene is TRBD1 (5 bases). The CDR3 nucleotides read TGTGCCAGCAGCCCCCCTGGGGCGAAACACGAGCAGTACTTC. Residues: CASSPPGAKHEQYF.